This T cell receptor beta chain emerged from a study of blood T cell repertoires in COVID-19. At the level of the study: The United States, Italy and Spain were the sources of the acute and convalescent COVID-19 samples. The analysed material was cDNA or gDNA that came from T cells, B-cell-depleted T cells, or PBMCs.

In the authors' methods: Estimated nucleated cell counts came from reference gene primer amplification. Sequenced by immunoSEQ multiplex PCR; TCRdb stores in-frame clones only, minus some. V and J calls and clone size follow that table, whereas D and trimming were derived from the DNA. The sample includes about 140,000 clones, 80% to 90% of them seen just once. Germline assignment: CDR1 MNHEY and CDR2 SVGAGI. The CDR3 is made up of 14 amino acids. V dropped 6 bases and J dropped 3 bases, with 14 bases sitting between them. This clone has only one observation. The TCR comes from a woman aged 55-70 years with acute or convalescent COVID-19. Sequences were obtained from peripheral blood. The chain recombines TRBV6-5 with TRBJ1-1, with D possibly being TRBD1 (6 bases). CDR3 nucleotide sequence: TGTGCCAGCAGACGAACAGGGAGTGACACTGAAGCTTTCTTT. It specifies CASRRTGSDTEAFF.